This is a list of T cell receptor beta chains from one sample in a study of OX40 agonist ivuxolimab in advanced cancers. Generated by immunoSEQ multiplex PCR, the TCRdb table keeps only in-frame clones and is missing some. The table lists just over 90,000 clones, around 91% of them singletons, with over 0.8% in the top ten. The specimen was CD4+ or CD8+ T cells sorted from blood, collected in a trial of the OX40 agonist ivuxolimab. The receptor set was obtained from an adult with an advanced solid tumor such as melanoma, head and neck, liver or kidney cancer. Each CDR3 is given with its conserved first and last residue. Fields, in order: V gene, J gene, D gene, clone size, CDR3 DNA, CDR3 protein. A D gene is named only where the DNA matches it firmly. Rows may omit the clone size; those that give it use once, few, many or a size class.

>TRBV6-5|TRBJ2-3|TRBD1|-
TGTGCCAGCAGTTCACAGATGACAGGGTTCACAGATACGCAGTATTTT
CASSSQMTGFTDTQYF
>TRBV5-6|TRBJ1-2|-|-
TGTGCCAGCAGCCCGGGGCCCAGCGGAAACTATGGCTACACCTTC
CASSPGPSGNYGYTF
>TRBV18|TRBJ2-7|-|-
TGTGCCAGCTCACCACTCACGACTACCTACGAGCAGTACTTC
CASSPLTTTYEQYF
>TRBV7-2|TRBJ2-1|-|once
TGTGCCAGCAGCTCCCGTCGGGACGCCTCTCACAATGAGCAGTTCTTC
CASSSRRDASHNEQFF
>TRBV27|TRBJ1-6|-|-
TGTGCCAGCAGTTTAAGGGGGTATCTTAATTCACCCCTCCACTTT
CASSLRGYLNSPLHF
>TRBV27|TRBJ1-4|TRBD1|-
TGTGCCAGCAGTTTAGACAGGGGTGGTGAAAAACTGTTTTTT
CASSLDRGGEKLFF
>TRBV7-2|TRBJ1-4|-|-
TGTGCCAGCAGCTTAGGCCGGACTAATGAAAAACTGTTTTTT
CASSLGRTNEKLFF
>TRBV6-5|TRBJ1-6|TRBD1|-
TGTGCCAGCAGTTACTCTCCGACAGGGCAGAATTCACCCCTCCACTTT
CASSYSPTGQNSPLHF
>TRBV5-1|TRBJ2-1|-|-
TGCGCCAGCAGCCTAGGGCTCTCCTACAATGAGCAGTTCTTC
CASSLGLSYNEQFF
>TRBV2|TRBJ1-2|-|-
TGTGCCAGCAGTAGGGGGACGGAGAACTATGGCTACACCTTC
CASSRGTENYGYTF
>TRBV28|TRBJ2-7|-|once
TGTGCCAGCAGTTTACTACCGGGCCAGGTTCAGTACTTC
CASSLLPGQVQYF
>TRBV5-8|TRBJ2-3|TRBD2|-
TGTGCCAGCAGCCGAATGACTAGCGGCACAGATACGCAGTATTTT
CASSRMTSGTDTQYF
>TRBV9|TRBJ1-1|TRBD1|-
TGTGCCAGCAGCGTCCTGGGACAGGGGACCACTGAAGCTTTCTTT
CASSVLGQGTTEAFF
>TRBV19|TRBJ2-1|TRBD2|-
TGTGCCAGTAGCAGGGGACTAGCGGGTTACAATGAGCAGTTCTTC
CASSRGLAGYNEQFF
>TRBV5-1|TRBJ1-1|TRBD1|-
TGCGCCAGCACGGGACAGGGACTCACGGGGTCAGCTTTCTTT
CASTGQGLTGSAFF
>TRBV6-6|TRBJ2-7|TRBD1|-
TGTGCCAGCAACCTTGGACAGGAGTACGAGCAGTACTTC
CASNLGQEYEQYF
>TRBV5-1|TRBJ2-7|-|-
TGCGCCAGCAGCTTGGAGGCAAACGCGGAGCAGTACTTC
CASSLEANAEQYF
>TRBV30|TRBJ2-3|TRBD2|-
TGTGCCTGGAGTGTCCTAGCGGGAGTTACAGATACGCAGTATTTT
CAWSVLAGVTDTQYF
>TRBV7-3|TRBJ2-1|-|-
TGTGCCAGCAGCTTAAGAGGGGCAGTCTACAATGAGCAGTTCTTC
CASSLRGAVYNEQFF
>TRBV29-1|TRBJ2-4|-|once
TGCAGCGCCGCCCAGGGGGGGGCGAACATTCAGTACTTC
CSAAQGGANIQYF
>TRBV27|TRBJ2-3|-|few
TGTGCCAGCAGTTTCGCCGGGTACAGCACAGATACGCAGTATTTT
CASSFAGYSTDTQYF
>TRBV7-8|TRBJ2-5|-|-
TGTGCCAGCAGCCCAGGGGGGGGCGGGGAGACCCAGTACTTC
CASSPGGGGETQYF
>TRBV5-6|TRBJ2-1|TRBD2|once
TGTGCCAGCAGCCCCGAACTAGCGGGCCCACGTCCTTCCAATGAGCAGTTCTTC
CASSPELAGPRPSNEQFF
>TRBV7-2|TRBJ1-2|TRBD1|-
TGTGCCAGCAGCCCAGCCGGGACAGGGGGCGATGGCTACACCTTC
CASSPAGTGGDGYTF
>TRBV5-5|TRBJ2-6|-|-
TGTGCCAGCAGCTTTTTTCATACACAAAGCTCTGGGGCCAACGTCCTGACTTTC
CASSFFHTQSSGANVLTF
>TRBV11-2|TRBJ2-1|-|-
TGTGCCAGCAGCTTAGTCCGAAGCTCCTACAATGAGCAGTTCTTC
CASSLVRSSYNEQFF
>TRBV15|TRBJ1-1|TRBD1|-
TGTGCCACCAGCGGGACCCACGGCAGGGGGCTCTCTGAAGCTTTCTTT
CATSGTHGRGLSEAFF
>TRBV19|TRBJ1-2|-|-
TGTGCCAGTAGTATTTGGTCCGCAAGACAAGGGAAACGCTATGGCTACACCTTC
CASSIWSARQGKRYGYTF
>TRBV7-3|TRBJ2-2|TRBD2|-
TGTGCCAGCAGCTTAATGGGCGGGAGGGCCTCCGGGGAGCTGTTTTTT
CASSLMGGRASGELFF
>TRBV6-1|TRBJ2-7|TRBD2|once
TGTGCCAGCAGTGTCCCTCTTGGGCGGGAGGGCCGTATTCCCCACGAGCAGTACTTC
CASSVPLGREGRIPHEQYF
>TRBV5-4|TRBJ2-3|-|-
TGTGCCAGCAGCTTGGGTGATACGCAGTATTTT
CASSLGDTQYF
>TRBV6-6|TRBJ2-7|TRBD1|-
TGTGCCAGCAGTTACCTCGACAGGGGGCGAAGCGAGCAGTACTTC
CASSYLDRGRSEQYF
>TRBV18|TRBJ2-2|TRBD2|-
TGTGCCAGCTCACCACGAAGGGACCGATGGGAGGGAACCGGGGAGCTGTTTTTT
CASSPRRDRWEGTGELFF
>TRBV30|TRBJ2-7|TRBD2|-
TGTGCCTGGACTAGCGGGGAAGTCTACGAGCAGTACTTC
CAWTSGEVYEQYF
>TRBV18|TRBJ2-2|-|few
TGTGCCAGCTCACCCACCGGGGAGCTGTTTTTT
CASSPTGELFF
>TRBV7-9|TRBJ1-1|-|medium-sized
TGTGCCAGCAGCAGTCGGACCGCGAACACTGAAGCTTTCTTT
CASSSRTANTEAFF
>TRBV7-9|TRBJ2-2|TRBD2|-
TGTGCCAGCAGCTCACGCGGGACTAGCGGGCCGAACACCGGGGAGCTGTTTTTT
CASSSRGTSGPNTGELFF
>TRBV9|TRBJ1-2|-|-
TGTGCCAGCAGCGTAGGCGTCGAGAGCGGCGGCTACACCTTC
CASSVGVESGGYTF
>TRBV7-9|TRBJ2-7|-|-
TGTGCCAGCAGCCTGAGCTCCTACGAGCAGTACTTC
CASSLSSYEQYF
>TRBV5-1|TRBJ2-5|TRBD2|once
TGCGCCAGCAGCTTGTTTCCCAGGGAGGGGGAGACCCAGTACTTC
CASSLFPREGETQYF
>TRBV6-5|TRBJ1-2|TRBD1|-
TGTGCCAGCAGTTCCTACGGGACAGTGTATGGCTACACCTTC
CASSSYGTVYGYTF
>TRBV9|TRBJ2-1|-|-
TGTGCCAGCAGCAGAGCACTAGGATTTGGTGATGAGCAGTTCTTC
CASSRALGFGDEQFF
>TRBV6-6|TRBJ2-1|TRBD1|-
TGTGCCAGCAGTTACTCAGGGGGCTTATACAATGAGCAGTTCTTC
CASSYSGGLYNEQFF
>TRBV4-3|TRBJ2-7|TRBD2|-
TGCGCCAGCAGCCAAGTGGGACTAGCGGGAGGGCGGCAGTACTTC
CASSQVGLAGGRQYF
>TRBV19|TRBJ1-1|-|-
TGTGCCAGTAGTATCCAAGGGGGAAGCGCTGAAGCTTTCTTT
CASSIQGGSAEAFF
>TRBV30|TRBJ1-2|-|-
TGTGCCGCCTCATACCCGGGGTCGCCCTTCTATGGCTACACCTTC
CAASYPGSPFYGYTF
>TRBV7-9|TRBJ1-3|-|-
TGTGCCAGCAGCTTCGACAGGGGAAACACCATATATTTT
CASSFDRGNTIYF
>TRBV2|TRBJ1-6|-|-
TGTGCCAGCAGTGAAGCGCCCGGTTCACCCCTCCACTTT
CASSEAPGSPLHF
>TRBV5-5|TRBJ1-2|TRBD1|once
TGTGCCAGCAGCTTTAGGGACAGGGGCTATGGCTACACCTTC
CASSFRDRGYGYTF